The 32 T cell receptor beta chains given below trace back to one sample, sequenced in a study of shared clonotypes between healthy human individuals. Only in-frame clones appear in the TCRdb table, and some are missing; sequencing was by immunoSEQ multiplex PCR. The sample records about 2.3 million clones, more than 85% being singletons. Input material: naive CD4+ T cells from PBMCs. Specified subset: CD45RA+ positively selected. These receptors were taken from a man in his late teens or twenties in good health. Some clones in this sample may be carry-over from other donors' samples.

V usage is TRBV4-2 and J usage is TRBJ2-3; D is unclear. The CDR3 loop spans 17 amino acids. Germline V gene data show CDR1 as LGHNA and CDR2 as YNFKEQ. V was clipped by 0 bases and J by 1 base, with 14 bases between them. For the CDR3, the DNA is TGTGCCAGCAGCCAAGATGGACGTCGCTCGGGCACAGATACGCAGTATTTT. Translating it yields CASSQDGRRSGTDTQYF.

The chain employs TRBV6-1 and TRBJ1-3; D not resolved. Germline V gene sequence: CDR1 MNHNS, CDR2 SASEGT. Trimming pared 2 bases from V and 0 bases from J, leaving 14 bases between. The CDR3 totals 17 residues. DNA of the CDR3: TGTGCCAGCAGTGAAATTCCGTCGCAGCTCTCTGGAAACACCATATATTTT. Translated: CASSEIPSQLSGNTIYF.

The chain has TRBV27 and TRBJ1-5; no firm D call. The CDR3 extends over 14 amino acids. Germline V lookup: CDR1 MNHEY, CDR2 SMNVEV (reference sequence). V was trimmed by 6 bases and J by 5 bases, leaving 14 bases between them. The CDR3 is CASRLYAPDQPQHF. In DNA, the CDR3 is TGTGCCAGCAGACTATACGCTCCAGATCAGCCCCAGCATTTT.

The V and J genes are TRBV10-3 and TRBJ1-3; D is ambiguous. Germline lookup yields CDR1 ENHRY and CDR2 SYGVKD. V lost 7 bases and J lost 0, with 10 bases in between. This CDR3 contains 14 residues. CDR3: CAIMETSSGNTIYF. CDR3 bases: TGTGCCATCATGGAAACAAGCTCTGGAAACACCATATATTTT.

On this clone itself: Distinct nucleotide sequences in the sample also encode this CDR3. The V call is TRBV7-9, the J call TRBJ2-2; D is perhaps TRBD1 (5 bases). Per the germline V gene, CDR1 is SEHNR and CDR2 is FQNEAQ (reference sequence). V was shortened by 2 bases and J by 5 bases, with 6 bases between the two germline ends. The CDR3 loop spans 13 amino acids. CDR3 loop: CASSLQGTGELFF. In nucleotides, the CDR3 is TGTGCCAGCAGCTTACAGGGAACCGGGGAGCTGTTTTTT.

The rearrangement uses TRBV9 and TRBJ2-1; maybe TRBD2 (7 bases). Between the trimmed V and J ends, which lost 1 base and 5 bases, there was a span of 19 bases. Looked up from germline, CDR1 is SGDLS and CDR2 is YYNGEE. CDR3 length equals 17 residues. The CDR3 reads CASSVSPGASGNNEQFF. The CDR3 region has the DNA TGTGCCAGCAGCGTATCACCAGGGGCTAGCGGAAACAATGAGCAGTTCTTC.

V usage is TRBV6-5 and J usage is TRBJ2-1, with D maybe TRBD2 (6 bases). Per the germline V gene, CDR1 is MNHEY and CDR2 is SVGAGI. V lost 6 bases to trimming and J lost 5 bases, with 14 bases between them. The CDR3 spans 14 residues. Here the CDR3 reads CASRAIGEDNEQFF. CDR3 DNA sequence: TGTGCCAGCAGGGCCATAGGGGAGGACAATGAGCAGTTCTTC.

To note about this clone: The junction and the germline gene differ at one end; a read error may be behind it. The rearrangement joins TRBV5-4 to TRBJ2-7; D may match TRBD1 or TRBD2 (5 bases each). Germline assignment: CDR1 SGHNT and CDR2 YYREEE (reference sequence). CDR3 length equals 15 residues. CDR3 coding DNA: TGCGCCAGCAGCCAAGATTTCGGGACCTCCTACGAGCAGTACTTC. This gives the protein CASSQDFGTSYEQYF.

The chain links TRBV27 to TRBJ1-2, with D perhaps matching TRBD1 (6 bases). V was trimmed by 10 bases and J by 13 bases, leaving 16 bases between them. Germline V gene lookup returns CDR1 MNHEY and CDR2 SMNVEV (reference sequence). The CDR3 has 10 amino acids. The CDR3, as DNA: TGTGCCAACCCGCGGGGGCTCTCCACCTTC. Protein sequence: CANPRGLSTF.

This clone was observed a single time. The chain uses TRBV9 and TRBJ1-1; 7 bases are a match to TRBD1. The CDR3 length is 14 residues. Germline CDR1 reads SGDLS; CDR2 reads YYNGEE. The ends lost 0 bases at V and 6 bases at J; junction bases unmatched: 5. This chain's CDR3 is CASSVDGQGAEAFF. The CDR3 nucleotides read TGTGCCAGCAGCGTAGATGGGCAGGGGGCTGAAGCTTTCTTT.

The chain links TRBV11-1 to TRBJ2-6, with a weak D call TRBD1 (5 bases). The V end was cut by 6 bases, the J end by 5 bases, with 11 bases between. There are 14 residues in the CDR3. Germline values: CDR1 SGHAT, CDR2 FQDESV (reference sequence). The chain's CDR3 is CASRSGNWANVLTF. For the CDR3, the DNA is TGTGCCAGCAGGTCAGGGAATTGGGCCAACGTCCTGACTTTC.

V usage is TRBV11-2 and J usage is TRBJ2-7; tentatively, D is TRBD1 (5 bases). This CDR3 is built from 16 residues. Deletions cut 0 bases from V and 3 bases from J, with 15 bases between. From germline, CDR1 is SGHAT and CDR2 FQNNGV. The CDR3 nucleotides are TGTGCCAGCAGCTTAGAGGGCAGGGTCATGATCTACGAGCAGTACTTC. Residues: CASSLEGRVMIYEQYF.

This clone was seen just once. CDR3 bases: TGTGCCAGCAGCCCTAGGGGATCCACTGAAGCTTTCTTT. Protein: CASSPRGSTEAFF. The rearrangement uses TRBV7-9 and TRBJ1-1; TRBD1 is a possible D gene (5 bases). The CDR3 length is 13 residues. Per germline, CDR1 SEHNR and CDR2 FQNEAQ (reference sequence). V shed 5 bases and J shed 4 bases, with 11 bases lying between them.

This chain uses TRBV7-9 with TRBJ2-7; 8 positions agree with TRBD2. The CDR3 sequence is 16 residues long. Germline V gives CDR1 SEHNR, CDR2 FQNEAQ (reference sequence). V shed 1 base and J 7 bases; nucleotides not matched to a gene: 12. The CDR3 here is CASSLGSDSGSYEQYF. CDR3 nucleotides: TGTGCCAGCAGCTTAGGGTCAGACAGCGGGAGTTATGAGCAGTACTTC.

The V and J genes are TRBV5-1 and TRBJ2-1; 7 nucleotides align to TRBD2. Unmatched junction bases numbered 6, after V lost 3 bases and J lost 3 bases. From germline, CDR1 is SGHRS and CDR2 YFSETQ. CDR3 length: 15 residues. The CDR3 spells CASSSTSPFYNEQFF. The CDR3 nucleotides are TGCGCCAGCAGCTCGACTAGCCCATTCTACAATGAGCAGTTCTTC.

The rearrangement uses TRBV19 and TRBJ1-3; 8 nucleotides line up with TRBD1. With 7 bases clipped from V and 3 bases from J, the junction kept 2 bases outside the gene matches. Germline CDR1 LNHDA, CDR2 SQIVND (reference sequence). The CDR3 loop spans 13 amino acids. The DNA for the CDR3 is TGTGCCAGTACCGGACAGGGTGGAAACACCATATATTTT. Protein sequence: CASTGQGGNTIYF.

The V gene is TRBV7-6, the J gene TRBJ2-3, with D perhaps assigned TRBD1 or TRBD2 (5 bases each). The V end was cut by 10 bases, the J end by 4 bases, with 9 bases between. The CDR3 has 11 amino acids. Germline CDR1 SGHVS, CDR2 FNYEAQ. For the CDR3, the DNA is TGTGCCACCCTGGGGGCAGATACGCAGTATTTT. It specifies CATLGADTQYF.

This chain uses TRBV18 with TRBJ2-2; D remains unclear. Germline CDR1 is KGHSH and CDR2 is LQKENI. The CDR3 length is 16 residues. Between the trimmed V and J ends, which lost 1 base and 0 bases, there was a span of 9 bases. In nucleotides, the CDR3 is TGTGCCAGCTCACCACTAGACCTCCCGAACACCGGGGAGCTGTTTTTT. Translated: CASSPLDLPNTGELFF.

V usage is TRBV7-9 and J usage is TRBJ2-5; D is undetermined. Germline CDR1 is SEHNR and CDR2 is FQNEAQ (reference sequence). CDR3 length: 13 amino acids. V gave up 5 bases and J gave up 4 bases, with 11 bases separating them. The CDR3 loop is CASSPLVGETQYF. The CDR3 coding sequence is TGTGCCAGCAGCCCATTAGTTGGAGAGACCCAGTACTTC.

This sequence joins TRBV6-5 and TRBJ2-3; 7 bases match TRBD2. V gave up 6 bases and J gave up 2 bases; unmatched junction bases: 8. The germline V gene has CDR1 MNHEY and CDR2 SVGAGI. There are 15 residues in the CDR3. This CDR3 is CASREGRVHTDTQYF. Here the CDR3 DNA reads TGTGCCAGCAGGGAGGGGAGGGTGCACACAGATACGCAGTATTTT.

The genes are TRBV28 and TRBJ2-7; no firm D call. CDR3 length: 15 amino acids. Germline CDR1 is MDHEN and CDR2 is SYDVKM. V lost 7 bases and J lost 0, with 16 bases in between. The CDR3 reads CASTPPRSSSYEQYF. The DNA of the CDR3 is TGTGCCAGCACCCCCCCTCGGTCCAGCTCCTACGAGCAGTACTTC.

The genes are TRBV6-5 and TRBJ2-2; TRBD1 aligns across 8 bases. Germline-derived CDR1 and CDR2 are MNHEY and SVGAGI. The CDR3 has 14 residues. V was pared by 6 bases and J by 3 bases, with 3 bases of the junction left unmatched. CDR3 in amino acids: CASRDRGHTGELFF. The CDR3 region has the DNA TGTGCCAGCAGAGACAGGGGCCACACCGGGGAGCTGTTTTTT.

CDR3 bases: TGCGCCAGCAGCCGAATAGGGGAAAAACTGTTTTTT. It translates to CASSRIGEKLFF. The chain couples TRBV4-3 to TRBJ1-4; D is undetermined. Germline V CDR1 and CDR2: LGHNA, YSLEER. The CDR3 totals 12 residues. V was cut by 4 bases and J by 8 bases, with 8 bases left in between.

Comments on this clone: One end of the junction fails to match germline, which may point to a read error. The CDR3 DNA reads as TGTGCCAGCTCTCCACAGGGTGGGACCACAGATACGCAGTATTTT. Translating gives CASSPQGGTTDTQYF. The chain uses TRBV18 and TRBJ2-3; maybe TRBD1 (6 bases). From germline, CDR1 is KGHSH and CDR2 LQKENI. This CDR3 region has 15 residues. Based on the CDR3 plus reference TRBV18 and TRBJ2-3, the full variable domain is NAGVMQNPRHLVRRRGQEARLRCSPMKGHSHVYWYRQLPEEGLKFMVYLQKENIIDESGMPKERFSAEFPKEGPSILRIQQVVRGDSAAYFCASSPQGGTTDTQYFGPGTRLTVL.

Only a few counts were recorded for this clone. This sample includes further DNA sequences coding for the same CDR3. In DNA form, the CDR3 reads TGTGCCAGCTCAACTCAGGGCCGGACTGAAGCTTTCTTT. Translated, it gives CASSTQGRTEAFF. This rearrangement joins TRBV18 to TRBJ1-1; TRBD1 is a possible D gene (5 bases). The CDR3 has 13 amino acids. With 5 bases removed from V and 5 bases from J, the gap between germline ends came to 12 bases. Per germline, CDR1 KGHSH and CDR2 LQKENI.

This chain links TRBV7-9 with TRBJ2-2; D is possibly TRBD1 or TRBD2 (5 bases each). Between the trimmed V and J ends, which lost 3 bases and 0 bases, there was a span of 14 bases. The CDR3 runs 17 residues. CDR1 and CDR2 from the germline V gene are SEHNR and FQNEAQ (reference sequence). In nucleotides, the CDR3 is TGTGCCAGCAGCTTCGAGACGGGGACGTCGAACACCGGGGAGCTGTTTTTT. Protein: CASSFETGTSNTGELFF.

V usage is TRBV18 and J usage is TRBJ1-2; 7 bases are shared with TRBD1. The V gene end was trimmed by 2 bases and the J gene end by 6 bases; junction bases not matched to a gene: 6. This CDR3 is 14 amino acids long. Germline CDR1 reads KGHSH; CDR2 reads LQKENI. The CDR3 reads CASSPSTGLDGYTF. CDR3 DNA sequence: TGTGCCAGCTCACCATCGACAGGGTTAGATGGCTACACCTTC.

The table lists this clone with a count of one. V is TRBV7-3 and J is TRBJ2-7, with D perhaps TRBD2 (5 bases). Germline CDR1 reads SGHTA; CDR2 reads FQGTGA. The CDR3 is 14 residues long. V was trimmed by 6 bases and J by 5 bases, leaving 17 bases between them. CDR3 residues: CASSPGPEGHEQYF. The CDR3 coding sequence is TGTGCCAGCAGTCCGGGCCCAGAGGGCCACGAGCAGTACTTC.

This rearrangement joins TRBV5-1 to TRBJ2-3; no firm D call. The CDR3 is 11 residues long. Germline lookup yields CDR1 SGHRS and CDR2 YFSETQ. Trimming stripped 3 bases from V and 6 bases from J, with 5 bases between. In DNA, the CDR3 is TGCGCCAGCAGCTACATGGATACGCAGTATTTT. It is translated as CASSYMDTQYF. Drawing the rest from reference TRBV5-1 and TRBJ2-3, the complete variable domain is KAGVTQTPRYLIKTRGQQVTLSCSPISGHRSVSWYQQTPGQGLQFLFEYFSETQRNKGNFPGRFSGRQFSNSRSEMNVSTLELGDSALYLCASSYMDTQYFGPGTRLTVL.

V and J are TRBV10-3 and TRBJ1-5, with TRBD1 as a possible D gene (6 bases). The CDR3 covers 16 residues. Germline V gene lookup returns CDR1 ENHRY and CDR2 SYGVKD. Trimming pared 0 bases from V and 1 base from J, leaving 10 bases between. The CDR3 DNA reads as TGTGCCATCAGTGAGTCGAGGGGGGGAAGCAATCAGCCCCAGCATTTT. This encodes CAISESRGGSNQPQHF.

The chain has TRBV9 and TRBJ2-3; TRBD1 matches at 10 bases. The germline CDR1 and CDR2 sequences are SGDLS and YYNGEE. V was clipped by 0 bases and J by 2 bases; unmatched bases: 9. The CDR3 covers 18 residues. CDR3 coding DNA: TGTGCCAGCAGCGTAGCTACCCGGGACAGGGGACCCACAGATACGCAGTATTTT. It yields the protein CASSVATRDRGPTDTQYF.

The gene calls are TRBV18 and TRBJ1-1; TRBD1 aligns across 8 bases. The germline V gene has CDR1 KGHSH and CDR2 LQKENI. This CDR3 is 16 amino acids long. V lost 3 bases, J lost 5 bases, and 11 bases stayed unmatched. The DNA of the CDR3 is TGTGCCAGCTCACCCGGACAGGGACGTAAGTGGACTGAAGCTTTCTTT. This sequence encodes CASSPGQGRKWTEAFF. The whole variable domain, remainder taken from reference TRBV18 and TRBJ1-1, is NAGVMQNPRHLVRRRGQEARLRCSPMKGHSHVYWYRQLPEEGLKFMVYLQKENIIDESGMPKERFSAEFPKEGPSILRIQQVVRGDSAAYFCASSPGQGRKWTEAFFGQGTRLTVV.